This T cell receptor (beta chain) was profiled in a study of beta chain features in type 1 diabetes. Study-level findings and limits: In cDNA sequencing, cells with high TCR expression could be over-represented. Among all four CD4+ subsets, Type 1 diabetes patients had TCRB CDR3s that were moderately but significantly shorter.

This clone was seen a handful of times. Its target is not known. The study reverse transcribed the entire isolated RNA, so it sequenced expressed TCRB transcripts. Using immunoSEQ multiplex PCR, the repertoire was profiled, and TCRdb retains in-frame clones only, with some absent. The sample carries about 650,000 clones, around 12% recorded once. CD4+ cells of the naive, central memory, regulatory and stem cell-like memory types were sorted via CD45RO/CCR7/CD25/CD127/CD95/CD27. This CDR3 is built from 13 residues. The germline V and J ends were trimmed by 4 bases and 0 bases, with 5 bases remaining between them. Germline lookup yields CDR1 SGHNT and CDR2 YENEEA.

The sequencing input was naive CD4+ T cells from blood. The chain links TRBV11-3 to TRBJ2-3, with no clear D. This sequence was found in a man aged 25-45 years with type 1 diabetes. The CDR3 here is CASSWSSTDTQYF. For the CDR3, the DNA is TGTGCCAGCAGCTGGTCTAGCACAGATACGCAGTATTTT.